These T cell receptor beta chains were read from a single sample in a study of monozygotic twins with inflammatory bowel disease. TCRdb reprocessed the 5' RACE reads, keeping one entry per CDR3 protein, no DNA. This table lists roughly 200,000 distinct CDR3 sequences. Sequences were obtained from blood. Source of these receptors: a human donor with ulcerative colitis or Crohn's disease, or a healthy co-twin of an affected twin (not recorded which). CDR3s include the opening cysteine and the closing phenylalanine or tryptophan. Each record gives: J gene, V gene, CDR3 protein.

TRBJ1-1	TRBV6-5	CASSSPLSLMAF
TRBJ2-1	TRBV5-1	CASSLVRGLAGGQSSYNEQFF
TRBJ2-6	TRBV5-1	CASSFGQGRGSGANVLTF
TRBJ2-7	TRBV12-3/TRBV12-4	CASSPVDRRATYEQYF
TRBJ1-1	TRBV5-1	CASSLEWGRASEAFF
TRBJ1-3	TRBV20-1	CSARDLGASGNTIYF
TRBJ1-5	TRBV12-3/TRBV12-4	CASSLGAGGPIGNQPQHF
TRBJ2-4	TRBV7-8	CASSYSPLTRGGDIQYF
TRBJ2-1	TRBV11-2	CASSLSRLNRRGHVSYEQFF
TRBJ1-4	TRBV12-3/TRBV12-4	CASSFRPPWQSLDSPDGEKLFF
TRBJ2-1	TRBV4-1	CASSPGRYNEQFF
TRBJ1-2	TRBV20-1	CSARDRGVPYTF
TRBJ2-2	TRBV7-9	CASSPQGVNTGELFF
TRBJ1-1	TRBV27	CASSLSGLDTEAFF
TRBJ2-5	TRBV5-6	CASSLSARPETQYF
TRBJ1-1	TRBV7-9	CASTRGFEAFF
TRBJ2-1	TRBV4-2	CASSPGLAGGISYNEQFF
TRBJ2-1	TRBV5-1	CASTAYNEQFF
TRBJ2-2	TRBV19	CATNGQGTGELFF
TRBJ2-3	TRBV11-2	CASSPFPIDTQYF
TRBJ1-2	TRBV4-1	CASARAGPRGGYTF
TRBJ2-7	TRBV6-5	CASSYGGWSYEQYF
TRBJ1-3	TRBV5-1	CASRATGTAGNTIYF